The clone carrying this T cell receptor beta chain showed up many times. Sequencing used immunoSEQ multiplex PCR; TCRdb keeps in-frame clones, though not all of them. The sample consists of 80,000 to 95,000 clones, over 70% of them appearing once. This sample was included in a study of CD8 T cell repertoires and HIV-1 epitope variants. Overall study context: Controls were a CMV, EBV and flu pool, Ebola AY9, and no peptide.

Germline V CDR1 and CDR2: MRHNA, SNTAGT. The CDR3 length is 14 residues. Trimming at V came to 4 bases and at J to 7 bases, leaving 3 bases not matched to a gene. Sequences were obtained from uncultured baseline CD8+ T cells from peripheral blood mononuclear cells (PBMCs). The chain uses TRBV6-4 and TRBJ2-1; 11 bases fit TRBD2. The sequence derives from a male donor with HIV. CDR3 residues: CASSVAGGRNEQFF. In nucleotides, the CDR3 is TGTGCCAGCAGTGTAGCGGGGGGGAGAAATGAGCAGTTCTTC.